This T cell receptor beta chain was recorded in a study of cytomegalovirus exposure and HLA in healthy donors. This CDR3 has 18 amino acids. A multiplex PCR was run with 60 Vbeta primers and 13 Jbeta primers. Produced via immunoSEQ multiplex PCR; TCRdb's table is partial and in-frame only. Among roughly 150,000 clones listed, around 86% were seen once. The TCR comes from a female donor in good health and CMV-seronegative. The chain is built from TRBV21-1 and TRBJ2-6; the listed D gene, TRBD1, was not tested against the DNA. TRBV21-1 is an annotated pseudogene. What was sequenced was PBMCs. DNA for the CDR3: TGTGCCAGCAGCGAGACAGGGCGTCCCAACTCTGGGGCCAACGTCCTGACTTTC. This codes for CASSETGRPNSGANVLTF.